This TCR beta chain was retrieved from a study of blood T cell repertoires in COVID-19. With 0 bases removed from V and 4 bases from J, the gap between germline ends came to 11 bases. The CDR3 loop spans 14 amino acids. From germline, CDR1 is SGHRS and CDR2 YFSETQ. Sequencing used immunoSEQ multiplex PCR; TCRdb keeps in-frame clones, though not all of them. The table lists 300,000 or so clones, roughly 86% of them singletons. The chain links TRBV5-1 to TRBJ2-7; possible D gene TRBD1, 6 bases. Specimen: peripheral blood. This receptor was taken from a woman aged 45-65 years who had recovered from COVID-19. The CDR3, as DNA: TGCGCCAGCAGCTTGGGACAGGTACATTACGAGCAGTACTTC. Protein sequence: CASSLGQVHYEQYF.